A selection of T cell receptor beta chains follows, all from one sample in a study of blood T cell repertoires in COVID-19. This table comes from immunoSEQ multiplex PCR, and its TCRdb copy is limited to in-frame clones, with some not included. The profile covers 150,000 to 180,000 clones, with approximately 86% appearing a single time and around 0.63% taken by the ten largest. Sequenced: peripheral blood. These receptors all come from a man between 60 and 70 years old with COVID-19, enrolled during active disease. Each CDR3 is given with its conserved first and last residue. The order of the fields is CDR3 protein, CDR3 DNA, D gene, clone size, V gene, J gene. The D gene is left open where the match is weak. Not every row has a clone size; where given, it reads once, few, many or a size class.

CAISESLSPTYNEQFF	TGTGCCATCAGTGAGTCGCTCTCACCTACCTACAATGAGCAGTTCTTC	.	.	TRBV10-3	TRBJ2-1
CASSLRGANIYEQYF	TGTGCCAGCTCATTGCGGGGGGCGAATATCTACGAGCAGTACTTC	TRBD2	.	TRBV19	TRBJ2-7
CASTKQGARTEAFF	TGTGCCAGCACCAAACAGGGGGCGCGCACTGAAGCTTTCTTT	TRBD1	few	TRBV11-2	TRBJ1-1
CASSYLREGTEAFF	TGTGCCAGCAGTTATCTCAGGGAGGGTACTGAAGCTTTCTTT	.	few	TRBV6-2/TRBV6-3	TRBJ1-1
CASSPQGSFVASGNTIYF	TGTGCCAGCAGCCCCCAGGGGTCGTTTGTGGCCTCTGGAAACACCATATATTTT	.	.	TRBV7-2	TRBJ1-3
CASSSRGAANEKLFF	TGTGCCAGCAGTTCCCGGGGAGCGGCTAATGAAAAACTGTTTTTT	.	.	TRBV6-2/TRBV6-3	TRBJ1-4
CAWSQLNYGYTF	TGTGCCTGGAGTCAACTGAACTATGGCTACACCTTC	.	few	TRBV30	TRBJ1-2
CASSLVWLAGLNEQFF	TGTGCCAGCAGCTTGGTGTGGCTAGCGGGACTCAATGAGCAGTTCTTC	TRBD2	once	TRBV5-5	TRBJ2-1
CASSPRGGLLGELFF	TGTGCCAGCAGCCCCCGGGGGGGCCTCCTCGGGGAGCTGTTTTTT	TRBD2	.	TRBV7-2	TRBJ2-2
CASSRTGHTGELFF	TGTGCCAGCAGTAGGACAGGCCACACCGGGGAGCTGTTTTTT	TRBD1	once	TRBV6-5	TRBJ2-2
CASSLDRVSGYTF	TGTGCCAGCAGTCTGGACAGGGTTAGTGGCTACACCTTC	TRBD1	once	TRBV6-6	TRBJ1-2
CASSYLDRDTQYF	TGTGCCAGCAGTTACCTGGACAGAGATACGCAGTATTTT	.	.	TRBV6-5	TRBJ2-3
CASSDDSLLGGYEQYF	TGTGCCAGCAGCGACGACAGCCTGCTAGGTGGCTACGAGCAGTACTTC	.	.	TRBV7-9	TRBJ2-7
CASSSPGTGLFGGGYTF	TGTGCCAGCAGCTCCCCCGGGACAGGGCTCTTTGGGGGAGGCTACACCTTC	TRBD1	once	TRBV7-9	TRBJ1-2
CASSRLAGTTRGSYEQYF	TGCGCCAGCAGCCGTCTAGCGGGTACAACTCGGGGGTCCTACGAGCAGTACTTC	TRBD2	.	TRBV4-3	TRBJ2-7
CASSLGRGSGYTF	TGTGCCAGCAGTTTAGGGAGAGGGAGTGGCTACACCTTC	.	.	TRBV27	TRBJ1-2
CASSLYSQNYGYTF	TGTGCCAGCAGCTTGTACAGTCAAAACTATGGCTACACCTTC	.	.	TRBV7-2	TRBJ1-2
CAISEAVDSTGELFF	TGTGCCATCAGTGAAGCTGTGGACAGTACCGGGGAGCTGTTTTTT	.	.	TRBV10-3	TRBJ2-2
CASSRGQGRMNTEAFF	TGTGCCAGTAGCCGGGGCCAGGGGCGAATGAACACTGAAGCTTTCTTT	.	once	TRBV19	TRBJ1-1
CASTRDSSTDTQYF	TGTGCCAGCACCCGGGACAGTAGCACAGATACGCAGTATTTT	TRBD1	.	TRBV2	TRBJ2-3
CASSPGSGGAAEAFF	TGTGCCAGCAGCCCCGGATCGGGGGGCGCCGCTGAAGCTTTCTTT	.	few	TRBV6-5	TRBJ1-1
CASSQAARGTEAFF	TGTGCCAGCAGCCAAGCGGCCCGGGGCACTGAAGCTTTCTTT	.	few	TRBV14	TRBJ1-1
CSVEVQGQSGYTF	TGCAGCGTTGAGGTACAGGGGCAGAGTGGCTACACCTTC	TRBD1	.	TRBV29-1	TRBJ1-2
CASSQGLYNEQFF	TGTGCCAGCAGCCAGGGACTGTACAATGAGCAGTTCTTC	.	.	TRBV11-3	TRBJ2-1
CASSPLEGLRYGYTF	TGTGCCAGCTCACCACTGGAGGGCCTTCGCTATGGCTACACCTTC	.	.	TRBV18	TRBJ1-2
CASSEYSGIIGNTIYF	TGTGCCAGCAGTGAATATTCAGGGATTATTGGAAACACCATATATTTT	.	.	TRBV25-1	TRBJ1-3
CASREQGRLSPLHF	TGTGCCAGCAGAGAACAGGGGAGGTTGTCACCCCTCCACTTT	TRBD1	.	TRBV28	TRBJ1-6
CASSLAVRGLTEAFF	TGTGCCAGCAGCTTGGCCGTCAGGGGGCTCACTGAAGCTTTCTTT	TRBD1	.	TRBV5-5	TRBJ1-1
CASSPREGVNEKLFF	TGTGCCAGCAGCCCGCGGGAGGGGGTAAATGAAAAACTGTTTTTT	.	.	TRBV9	TRBJ1-4
CASSLAEAGGQETQYF	TGTGCCAGCAGCTTAGCGGAAGCGGGGGGTCAAGAGACCCAGTACTTC	TRBD2	.	TRBV7-2	TRBJ2-5
CATGGGVSRSSNQPQHF	TGTGCCACCGGGGGTGGGGTTTCTCGTTCTAGCAATCAGCCCCAGCATTTT	.	.	TRBV28	TRBJ1-5
CASSQGLHSSYEQYF	TGTGCCAGTAGCCAGGGACTCCACAGCTCCTACGAGCAGTACTTC	.	once	TRBV19	TRBJ2-7
CASRDRGWKSSDQPQHF	TGTGCCAGTCGGGACAGGGGGTGGAAGTCTAGCGATCAGCCCCAGCATTTT	TRBD1	.	TRBV19	TRBJ1-5
CASSSAAGGTGELFF	TGTGCCAGTAGTAGCGCCGCGGGGGGAACCGGGGAGCTGTTTTTT	TRBD2	.	TRBV19	TRBJ2-2
CASEDHHGQGDLNTEAFF	TGTGCCAGCGAAGATCACCACGGACAGGGGGACCTGAACACTGAAGCTTTCTTT	TRBD1	.	TRBV7-3	TRBJ1-1
CASSKRWANYEQYF	TGTGCCAGCAGCAAACGATGGGCCAACTACGAGCAGTACTTC	.	.	TRBV21-1	TRBJ2-7
CASGLQRNGELFF	TGTGCTAGTGGTTTGCAGAGGAACGGGGAGCTGTTTTTT	.	.	TRBV12-5	TRBJ2-2
CSVTKSLAGGPDTQYF	TGCAGCGTCACAAAATCGCTAGCGGGAGGGCCAGATACGCAGTATTTT	TRBD2	.	TRBV29-1	TRBJ2-3
CATSVTGANQPQHF	TGTGCCACCAGTGTAACAGGGGCAAATCAGCCCCAGCATTTT	TRBD1	.	TRBV24-1	TRBJ1-5
CASSLEQNYEQYF	TGTGCTAGCAGCTTAGAACAGAACTACGAGCAGTACTTC	.	few	TRBV7-7	TRBJ2-7
CASSDGTGGMNTEAFF	TGTGCCAGCAGTGACGGGACAGGGGGGATGAACACTGAAGCTTTCTTT	TRBD1	.	TRBV2	TRBJ1-1
CASRTPGTGVHEQYF	TGTGCCAGCAGGACGCCCGGGACAGGGGTTCACGAGCAGTACTTC	TRBD1	.	TRBV6-5	TRBJ2-7